This TCR beta chain was observed in a study of Graves' ophthalmopathy and Graves' hyperthyroidism. CDR1 LNHDA and CDR2 SQIVND come from the germline V gene (reference sequence). CDR3 length equals 14 residues. The junction had 6 bases not matched to a gene; V was cut back by 2 bases and J by 6 bases. RNA served as the template for amplifying TCR beta CDR3 regions. Scientists carried out first-round RT-PCR using HTBI primers and then a second-round multiplex PCR. TCRdb fed the multiplex PCR reads into MiXCR, producing one record per CDR3 protein. The sample shows roughly 170,000 distinct CDR3 sequences, around two fifths of them seen only once.

The sequenced sample was peripheral blood. The chain has TRBV19 and TRBJ1-1; 7 bases line up with TRBD1. This receptor was identified in a man under 40 with Graves' ophthalmopathy. CDR3 coding DNA: TGTGCCAGTAGTATAAGGTCTCAGGGGGCTGAAGCTTTCTTT. It encodes CASSIRSQGAEAFF.